This passage covers 26 T cell receptor beta chains from one sample sequenced in a study of cytomegalovirus exposure and HLA in healthy donors. In the PCR, 60 Vbeta and 13 Jbeta primers were used. Data came from immunoSEQ multiplex PCR; TCRdb stores just in-frame clones and leaves some out. The sample table sets out under 200,000 clones. Sequencing was done on a sample of PBMCs. The origin of the receptors is a man under 40 in good health and CMV-seronegative.

V gene TRBV5-1 combines with J gene TRBJ2-1; 10 nucleotides match TRBD1. CDR1 is SGHRS and CDR2 is YFSETQ in the germline V gene. CDR3 size: 15 residues. Trimming took 4 bases from V and 3 from J; bases not matched to a gene: 4. CDR3 DNA: TGCGCCAGCAGCCCGGGGACAGGGGACTACAATGAGCAGTTCTTC. This sequence encodes CASSPGTGDYNEQFF.

The V call is TRBV6-5, the J call TRBJ2-7, with TRBD2 matching over 7 bases. The CDR3 has 14 amino acids. Germline-derived CDR1 and CDR2 are MNHEY and SVGAGI. Trimming cost V 3 bases and J 5 bases; bases outside gene matches: 7. The CDR3 nucleotides read TGTGCCAGCAGTTATGGGCGGGAGAACCACGAGCAGTACTTC. Amino acid sequence: CASSYGRENHEQYF.

V gene TRBV6-5 combines with J gene TRBJ2-7; TRBD1 aligns across 9 bases. The CDR3 is made up of 14 amino acids. The germline CDR1 and CDR2 sequences are MNHEY and SVGAGI. Germline trimming cut 8 bases from V and 2 bases from J; bases unmatched to any gene: 7. The CDR3 DNA sequence: TGTGCCAGCGTTAGGGGACAGGGTACCTACGAGCAGTACTTC. Its protein is CASVRGQGTYEQYF.

This chain connects TRBV10-3 to TRBJ1-1; tentatively, D is TRBD1 (5 bases). The CDR3 sequence is 15 residues long. Per germline, CDR1 ENHRY and CDR2 SYGVKD. Trimming shortened V by 0 bases and J by 1 base, and 9 bases separated the two germline ends. The DNA of the CDR3 is TGTGCCATCAGTGAGTCTACAGGACAGAACACTGAAGCTTTCTTT. It yields the protein CAISESTGQNTEAFF.

This sequence joins TRBV30 and TRBJ2-7; 11 positions match TRBD2. The CDR3 extends over 15 amino acids. The V gene's germline CDR1 is GTSNPN and CDR2 SVGIG (reference sequence). Germline trimming cut 3 bases from V and 7 bases from J; bases unmatched to any gene: 11. CDR3 loop: CAWSAGTSGGSEQYF. DNA for the CDR3: TGTGCCTGGAGCGCTGGGACTAGCGGAGGGAGTGAGCAGTACTTC.

The DNA of the CDR3 is TGTGCCAGCTCACGACAGGGAGACTCCTATAATTCACCCCTCCACTTT. The encoded protein is CASSRQGDSYNSPLHF. The V gene is TRBV18, the J gene TRBJ1-6, with 7 bases lining up with TRBD1. The CDR3 spans 16 residues. The germline V gene encodes CDR1 KGHSH and CDR2 LQKENI. V shed 4 bases and J 0 bases; nucleotides not matched to a gene: 3.

The chain couples TRBV5-4 to TRBJ2-1; D call uncertain. CDR3 length: 15 amino acids. Trimming cost V 0 bases and J 0 bases, with 7 bases left between them. Germline V CDR1 and CDR2: SGHNT, YYREEE (reference sequence). CDR3 in DNA: TGTGCCAGCAGCTTGGATTTTAGCTCCTACAATGAGCAGTTCTTC. Translating gives CASSLDFSSYNEQFF.

CDR3 region: CASSLGGSSGGYQETQYF. The CDR3 region has the DNA TGTGCCAGCAGCTTAGGGGGAAGTAGCGGGGGATACCAAGAGACCCAGTACTTC. The chain joins TRBV7-6 to TRBJ2-5, with TRBD2 matching 9 bases. The CDR3 contains 18 residues. Per the germline V gene, CDR1 is SGHVS and CDR2 is FNYEAQ. V trimming: 1 base; J trimming: 0 bases; junction bases outside the gene matches: 9.

DNA of the CDR3: TGTGCCAGCAGTCGAGACCCGGGACAGAGCTCTAACTATGGCTACACCTTC. It translates to CASSRDPGQSSNYGYTF. The genes are TRBV28 and TRBJ1-2; 7 bases agree with TRBD1. The CDR3 has 17 residues. From germline, CDR1 is MDHEN and CDR2 SYDVKM. The junction had 12 bases not matched to a gene; V was cut back by 5 bases and J by 0 bases.

The chain links TRBV10-3 to TRBJ1-2, with D possibly matching TRBD1 (5 bases). Germline CDR1 ENHRY, CDR2 SYGVKD. The V end was cut by 6 bases, the J end by 6 bases, with 17 bases between. The CDR3 covers 14 residues. The CDR3 DNA reads TGTGCCATCAGAGCTAGTAGGGCGGGGGATGGCTACACCTTC. This encodes CAIRASRAGDGYTF.

The V call is TRBV5-1, the J call TRBJ2-7, with 9 positions matching TRBD1. V dropped 0 bases and J dropped 4; count of bases not matched to a gene: 5. Germline CDR1 SGHRS, CDR2 YFSETQ. The CDR3 contains 15 residues. CDR3 bases: TGCGCCAGCAGCTTGGACCGGGGGACAGGGTACGAGCAGTACTTC. Translated: CASSLDRGTGYEQYF. The complete variable domain, with remaining parts taken from reference TRBV5-1 and TRBJ2-7, reads KAGVTQTPRYLIKTRGQQVTLSCSPISGHRSVSWYQQTPGQGLQFLFEYFSETQRNKGNFPGRFSGRQFSNSRSEMNVSTLELGDSALYLCASSLDRGTGYEQYFGPGTRLTVT.

The V call is TRBV30, the J call TRBJ1-6, with D unclear. Germline CDR1 and CDR2: GTSNPN and SVGIG (reference sequence). The V end was cut by 4 bases, the J end by 5 bases, with 9 bases between. The CDR3 is made up of 13 amino acids. CDR3 DNA sequence: TGTGCCTGGAACGAACACAATAATTCACCCCTCCACTTT. Translated: CAWNEHNNSPLHF.

The chain combines TRBV27 with TRBJ1-2; D might be TRBD1 (5 bases). The CDR3 length is 14 residues. Trimming took 5 bases from V and 4 from J, leaving 14 bases between them. CDR1 and CDR2 (germline): MNHEY, SMNVEV (reference sequence). CDR3 amino acids: CASSPRGVLYGYTF. The DNA of the CDR3 is TGTGCCAGCAGTCCCCGGGGGGTCCTCTATGGCTACACCTTC.

As DNA, the CDR3 is TGCGCCAGCAGCTTGGGACAGGAGGGCACAGATACGCAGTATTTT. Translated: CASSLGQEGTDTQYF. This chain joins TRBV5-1 and TRBJ2-3; TRBD1 might be the D (6 bases). Germline V CDR1 and CDR2: SGHRS, YFSETQ. CDR3 length equals 15 residues. Trimming removed 0 bases at V and 1 base at J, with 9 bases between.

J is TRBJ1-5 and V is TRBV28; 9 bases map to TRBD1. The CDR3 contains 14 residues. V dropped 6 bases and J dropped 6; count of bases not matched to a gene: 6. In germline, CDR1 is MDHEN, CDR2 SYDVKM. As DNA, the CDR3 is TGTGCCAGCAGCCCCGGGACAGGGCGTCAGCCCCAGCATTTT. It translates to CASSPGTGRQPQHF.

The chain combines TRBV6-4 with TRBJ1-1; D may be TRBD1 (6 bases). V was trimmed by 4 bases and J by 3 bases, leaving 9 bases between them. This CDR3 has 13 amino acids. Germline loops: CDR1 MRHNA, CDR2 SNTAGT. The CDR3 DNA is TGTGCCAGCAGTGCCTACAGGGACACTGAAGCTTTCTTT. It specifies CASSAYRDTEAFF.

The V and J genes are TRBV11-3 and TRBJ2-3; 11 nucleotides match TRBD2. CDR1 is SGHNT and CDR2 is YENEEA in the germline V gene. The V segment lost 5 bases and the J segment 3 bases; nucleotides outside the gene matches: 4. The CDR3 spans 15 residues. The CDR3 sequence: CASSRLAGLTDTQYF. For the CDR3, the DNA is TGTGCCAGCAGCCGACTAGCGGGACTGACAGATACGCAGTATTTT.

The chain has TRBV4-2 and TRBJ2-7; no definite D call. The CDR3 runs 14 residues. The ends were cut back, 1 base at V and 3 bases at J, with 10 bases in the middle. In germline, CDR1 is LGHNA, CDR2 YNFKEQ. The CDR3 protein is CASSQGTEIYEQYF. DNA for the CDR3: TGTGCCAGCAGCCAAGGCACAGAAATCTACGAGCAGTACTTC.

This chain connects TRBV5-4 to TRBJ2-7; 7 bases are a match to TRBD1. The CDR3 loop spans 15 amino acids. Per the germline V gene, CDR1 is SGHNT and CDR2 is YYREEE (reference sequence). With V trimmed by 4 bases and J by 2 bases, 9 bases remained unmatched. As DNA, the CDR3 is TGTGCCAGCAGCCAAGGGCAGGGGGTTACCTACGAGCAGTACTTC. As protein: CASSQGQGVTYEQYF.

In regard to this clone: Other DNA sequences in this specimen translate into the identical CDR3. The chain combines TRBV4-2 with TRBJ2-3; D gene uncertain. Germline V gene sequence: CDR1 LGHNA, CDR2 YNFKEQ. V was cut by 11 bases and J by 6 bases, with 9 bases left in between. This CDR3 spans 10 amino acids. CDR3 residues: CAYPRDTQYF. The DNA of the CDR3 is TGTGCCTACCCACGGGATACGCAGTATTTT.

The J gene is TRBJ2-2, the V gene TRBV4-1; 8 positions match TRBD1. Germline trimming cut 4 bases from V and 8 bases from J; bases unmatched to any gene: 12. Germline lookup yields CDR1 MGHRA and CDR2 YSYEKL. There are 16 residues in the CDR3. CDR3 sequence reads: CASSRRGDRGIGELFF. CDR3 sequence (DNA): TGCGCCAGCAGCCGAAGGGGCGACAGGGGTATTGGGGAGCTGTTTTTT.

For the CDR3, the DNA is TGTGCCAGCAGCCCCTTTGGGCAGGGCTCCTACAATGAGCAGTTCTTC. Residues: CASSPFGQGSYNEQFF. The chain couples TRBV7-8 to TRBJ2-1, with D possibly matching TRBD1 (5 bases). The CDR3 is 16 amino acids. V gave up 5 bases and J gave up 0 bases, with 14 bases separating them. Germline values: CDR1 SGHVS, CDR2 FQNEAQ.

The V gene is TRBV7-2, the J gene TRBJ1-5, with a weak D call TRBD1 (6 bases). Germline V gene sequence: CDR1 SGHTA, CDR2 FQGNSA. CDR3 length: 16 amino acids. The V and J ends lost 5 bases and 6 bases respectively, with 20 bases between them. CDR3: CASSQGTGRGGQPQHF. The CDR3 DNA reads TGTGCCAGCAGCCAGGGTACAGGGAGGGGAGGTCAGCCCCAGCATTTT.

This chain links TRBV29-1 with TRBJ1-1; D call uncertain. Per germline, CDR1 SQVTM and CDR2 ANQGSEA. The ends were cut back, 2 bases at V and 7 bases at J, with 11 bases in the middle. The CDR3 covers 12 residues. The CDR3 region has the DNA TGCAGCGTTGAACGGGGATTCGGTGAAGCTTTCTTT. Protein: CSVERGFGEAFF.

The rearrangement links TRBV30 to TRBJ2-2; 7 bases are shared with TRBD1. Per the germline V gene, CDR1 is GTSNPN and CDR2 is SVGIG (reference sequence). This CDR3 region has 14 residues. V lost 5 bases to trimming and J lost 3 bases; unmatched junction nucleotides: 6. Here the CDR3 reads CAWGGTGDTGELFF. The DNA of the CDR3 is TGTGCCTGGGGAGGTACAGGGGACACCGGGGAGCTGTTTTTT. Supplemented by reference TRBV30 and TRBJ2-2, the full variable domain reads SQTIHQWPATLVQPVGSPLSLECTVEGTSNPNLYWYRQAAGRGLQLLFYSVGIGQISSEVPQNLSASRPQDRQFILSSKKLLLSDSGFYLCAWGGTGDTGELFFGEGSRLTVL.

The rearrangement joins TRBV28 to TRBJ1-4; D is unresolved. The V and J ends lost 4 bases and 8 bases respectively, with 17 bases between them. This CDR3 region has 15 residues. Per the germline V gene, CDR1 is MDHEN and CDR2 is SYDVKM. CDR3 DNA sequence: TGTGCCAGCAGTTCCCATTCGAGGGAGTTGGAAAAACTGTTTTTT. It codes for CASSSHSRELEKLFF.